Ten or more counts support the clone carrying this TCR beta chain. As yet, its antigen is unknown. CDR3 and TCR beta VDJ profiling relied on a genomic DNA template. One entry per CDR3 protein, called by TCRdb with MiXCR from the reads. The sample includes about 150,000 distinct CDR3 sequences, roughly half of them seen just once. Patients included in sequencing had previously demonstrated CD8+CD57+ cell expansion by flow cytometry. Patients were therapy-naive when their blood was sampled. The sample comes from a study of CD8+CD57+ T cells in acquired aplastic anemia. The study, taken as a whole, reports: Researchers reported that CD8+ Simpson's diversity was not significantly different in patients versus controls. Overlap between patients and controls comprised about 28 CD8+ CDR3 sequences.

This clonotype was sampled from a human donor with aplastic anemia. The sequencing sample was made of sorted CD4+, CD8+, or CD8+CD57+ T cells (not recorded which) from PBMCs.

The CDR3: CASRGLAGTDTQYF. The CDR3 DNA reads TGTGCCAGCAGGGGACTAGCGGGAACCGATACGCAGTATTTT. The rearrangement links TRBV12-3 or TRBV12-4 to TRBJ2-3; 13 bases match TRBD2. The CDR3 totals 14 residues. V shed 6 bases and J 6 bases; nucleotides not matched to a gene: 3.